The text below deals with one T cell receptor beta chain. Its antigen is not identified. This sample is part of a study of PD-1 blockade in classical Hodgkin lymphoma. Overall study findings and caveats: Unlike CD8+ TCR diversity, which did not rise significantly by C4D1, CD4+ TCR diversity did. In newly diagnosed patients, baseline TCR diversity was reportedly below that of healthy donors.

This CDR3 contains 14 residues. Trimming removed 6 bases from V and 6 bases from J, with 19 bases in between. Germline V CDR1 and CDR2: SQVTM, ANQGSEA. Using immunoSEQ multiplex PCR, the repertoire was profiled, and TCRdb retains in-frame clones only, with some absent. Of roughly 31,000 clones in the sample, around three quarters were seen once. All the patients suffered relapse after autologous stem cell transplantation, and brentuximab vedotin exposure differed. Best responses fell into complete response, partial response or progressive disease. The chain carries TRBV29-1 and TRBJ2-3; D gene ambiguous. The sample here was peripheral blood mononuclear cells (PBMCs), taken before the second cycle of nivolumab. The TCR was taken from a human donor with classical Hodgkin lymphoma. CDR3: CSVTVGPRTDTQYF. For the CDR3, the DNA is TGCAGCGTCACGGTAGGGCCCAGAACGGATACGCAGTATTTT.